This record concerns one T cell receptor (beta chain) sequence. The data belong to a study of T cells in localized non-small cell lung cancer. Germline lookup yields CDR1 SGHDT and CDR2 YYEEEE. The CDR3 contains 16 residues. The ends lost 0 bases at V and 4 bases at J; junction bases unmatched: 7. Generated by immunoSEQ multiplex PCR, the TCRdb table keeps only in-frame clones and is missing some. The profile shows approximately 32,000 clones, around 80% of them singletons. The receptor was isolated from a male donor at least 60 years old with stage III squamous cell lung carcinoma. The J gene is TRBJ2-5, the V gene TRBV5-6; 9 nucleotides agree with TRBD2. Sequences were derived from peripheral blood, sampled before any cancer treatment. As DNA, the CDR3 is TGTGCCAGCAGCTTGGGAAGCGGGGGGCGGCGAGAGACCCAGTACTTC. Translation gives CASSLGSGGRRETQYF.